These 28 T cell receptor beta chains share one sample of origin, sequenced in a study of graft-versus-host responses after intestinal transplantation. Repertoires were generated with immunoSEQ multiplex PCR, while TCRdb's copy carries only in-frame clones and drops some. The table lists over 35,000 clones, about 90% of them singletons. The source material was PBMCs, sampled about 310 days after intestinal transplant. The origin of the receptors is a human patient who received an intestinal transplant, so some T cells may come from the graft donor.

This rearrangement joins TRBV2 to TRBJ1-2; D is possibly TRBD1 (6 bases). The germline V gene has CDR1 SNHLY and CDR2 FYNNEI. The CDR3 length is 14 residues. V was clipped by 6 bases and J by 7 bases, with 18 bases between them. The chain's CDR3 is CASRYRAHVPGYTF. DNA of the CDR3: TGTGCCAGCAGATACAGGGCCCACGTTCCTGGCTACACCTTC.

The J gene is TRBJ1-2, the V gene TRBV7-9; 7 bases match TRBD1. The germline gives CDR1 SEHNR, CDR2 FQNEAQ (reference sequence). The CDR3 contains 15 residues. V lost 4 bases and J lost 2; bases outside the gene matches: 7. The CDR3 spells CASSSLTGSNYGYTF. DNA of the CDR3: TGTGCCAGCAGCTCCTTGACAGGGTCCAACTATGGCTACACCTTC.

This chain uses TRBV6-6 with TRBJ2-1; D is possibly TRBD1 (5 bases). V lost 8 bases, J lost 10 bases, and 15 bases lay in between. The CDR3 has 12 residues. The germline gives CDR1 MNHNY, CDR2 SVGAGI (reference sequence). The CDR3 nucleotides are TGTGCCAGCTCATTTGGGGCCTGGGAGCAGTTCTTC. It encodes CASSFGAWEQFF.

The genes are TRBV6-1 and TRBJ1-6; TRBD1 matches 9 bases. The trim removed 5 bases at V and 6 bases at J, leaving 5 bases unmatched. Per germline, CDR1 MNHNS and CDR2 SASEGT. There are 15 residues in the CDR3. Written as DNA, the CDR3 is TGTGCCAGCAGTCTCAACAGGGGGCGTAATTCACCCCTCCACTTT. This codes for CASSLNRGRNSPLHF.

The chain links TRBV5-1 to TRBJ1-6, with 9 bases aligning to TRBD1. V was clipped by 3 bases and J by 5 bases; unmatched bases: 3. The CDR3 totals 15 residues. CDR1 SGHRS and CDR2 YFSETQ come from the germline V gene. The CDR3 region is CASSWDREDNSPLHF. Written as DNA, the CDR3 is TGCGCCAGCAGCTGGGACAGGGAGGATAATTCACCCCTCCACTTT. Supplemented by reference TRBV5-1 and TRBJ1-6, the full variable domain reads KAGVTQTPRYLIKTRGQQVTLSCSPISGHRSVSWYQQTPGQGLQFLFEYFSETQRNKGNFPGRFSGRQFSNSRSEMNVSTLELGDSALYLCASSWDREDNSPLHFGNGTRLTVT.

This clone showed up just once. CDR3: CASSLDGGRTDTQYF. CDR3 nucleotide sequence: TGCGCCAGCAGCTTGGACGGCGGGAGAACAGATACGCAGTATTTT. The rearrangement links TRBV5-1 to TRBJ2-3, with TRBD2 matching over 7 bases. The CDR3 extends over 15 amino acids. Trimming took 0 bases from V and 3 from J; bases not matched to a gene: 4. Germline V gene sequence: CDR1 SGHRS, CDR2 YFSETQ. Full variable domain (rest looked up from reference TRBV5-1 and TRBJ2-3): KAGVTQTPRYLIKTRGQQVTLSCSPISGHRSVSWYQQTPGQGLQFLFEYFSETQRNKGNFPGRFSGRQFSNSRSEMNVSTLELGDSALYLCASSLDGGRTDTQYFGPGTRLTVL.

This clone appeared once. V usage is TRBV19 and J usage is TRBJ1-2; 9 positions agree with TRBD1. V shed 7 bases, J shed 7 bases, and the junction held 13 bases outside the gene matches. The germline gives CDR1 LNHDA, CDR2 SQIVND (reference sequence). The CDR3 has 15 residues. CDR3 amino acids: CASTTTGTGSRGYTF. For the CDR3, the DNA is TGTGCCAGTACCACTACCGGGACAGGGTCTCGTGGCTACACCTTC. Supplemented by reference TRBV19 and TRBJ1-2, the full variable domain reads DGGITQSPKYLFRKEGQNVTLSCEQNLNHDAMYWYRQDPGQGLRLIYYSQIVNDFQKGDIAEGYSVSREKKESFPLTVTSAQKNPTAFYLCASTTTGTGSRGYTFGSGTRLTVV.

This clone has more than one count but fewer than ten. CDR3 DNA: TGTGCCAGCTCACCTGCCGGGACTAGGAAAAAAGAGACCCAGTACTTC. Its protein is CASSPAGTRKKETQYF. The chain combines TRBV18 with TRBJ2-5; TRBD2 agrees at 8 bases. The J segment lost 3 bases and the V segment lost 3 bases, leaving 9 bases of the junction unmatched. CDR1 KGHSH and CDR2 LQKENI come from the germline V gene. The CDR3 length is 16 residues.

The V call is TRBV6-5, the J call TRBJ2-1; D is unclear. The CDR3 runs 13 residues. From germline, CDR1 is MNHEY and CDR2 SVGAGI. Between the trimmed V and J ends, which lost 0 bases and 7 bases, there was a span of 7 bases. The CDR3 protein is CASSYSNGNEQFF. The DNA of the CDR3 is TGTGCCAGCAGTTACTCGAACGGAAATGAGCAGTTCTTC.

The V and J genes are TRBV5-5 and TRBJ2-7, with D possibly being TRBD1 (6 bases). Germline V gene data show CDR1 as SGHKS and CDR2 as YYEKEE (reference sequence). The CDR3 runs to 15 residues. Trimming pared 4 bases from V and 3 bases from J, leaving 17 bases between. CDR3 sequence: CASSPWDTMSYEQYF. The CDR3 DNA reads as TGTGCCAGCAGCCCCTGGGACACAATGAGCTACGAGCAGTACTTC. Complete variable domain (other parts from reference TRBV5-5 and TRBJ2-7): DAGVTQSPTHLIKTRGQQVTLRCSPISGHKSVSWYQQVLGQGPQFIFQYYEKEERGRGNFPDRFSARQFPNYSSELNVNALLLGDSALYLCASSPWDTMSYEQYFGPGTRLTVT.

The chain recombines TRBV10-2 with TRBJ2-7; either TRBD1 or TRBD2 may fit D (5 bases each). Trimming left V 6 bases short and J 3 bases short, with 12 bases between. The CDR3 length is 13 residues. Germline CDR1 is WSHSY and CDR2 is SAAADI. The CDR3: CASREGQGYEQYF. CDR3 DNA: TGCGCCAGCAGAGAGGGGCAGGGCTACGAGCAGTACTTC.

V gene TRBV6-5 combines with J gene TRBJ1-1; a weak D match, TRBD1 (5 bases). Deletions cut 8 bases from V and 2 bases from J, with 9 bases between. The length of the CDR3 is 12 residues. The germline V gene encodes CDR1 MNHEY and CDR2 SVGAGI. The CDR3 DNA reads TGTGCCAGCTTAGGACAAAACACTGAAGCTTTCTTT. The encoded protein is CASLGQNTEAFF.

This clone appeared a single time. The sample has other DNA sequences that encode this CDR3 too. V gene TRBV5-6 combines with J gene TRBJ2-7; no firm D call. V was clipped by 6 bases and J by 2 bases, with 21 bases between them. The CDR3 sequence is 16 residues long. Germline CDR1 reads SGHDT; CDR2 reads YYEEEE. CDR3 in DNA: TGTGCCAGCACCGAACGATCAGGAAGCCCCACCTACGAGCAGTACTTC. It specifies CASTERSGSPTYEQYF.

The rearrangement joins TRBV2 to TRBJ1-1; TRBD1 is a possible D gene (5 bases). CDR1 SNHLY and CDR2 FYNNEI come from the germline V gene. Trimming took 5 bases from V and 8 from J, leaving 15 bases between them. The CDR3 extends over 13 amino acids. The CDR3: CASSFSGIGEAFF. The CDR3 DNA reads as TGTGCCAGCAGTTTCTCAGGGATTGGGGAAGCTTTCTTT.

The chain combines TRBV23-1 with TRBJ1-3, with D unclear. TRBV23-1 is labeled an ORF, and its function is uncertain. The CDR3 sequence is 20 residues long. The V and J ends lost 0 bases and 0 bases respectively, with 21 bases between them. Written as DNA, the CDR3 is TGCGCCAGCAGTCAATCGGCAGCGGGGAAAGGACTCAACTCTGGAAACACCATATATTTT. As protein: CASSQSAAGKGLNSGNTIYF.

The rearrangement joins TRBV6-6 to TRBJ2-7, with TRBD1 identical over 9 bases. CDR1 is MNHNY and CDR2 is SVGAGI in the germline V gene (reference sequence). V shed 7 bases, J shed 6 bases, and the junction held 16 bases outside the gene matches. This CDR3 is 16 amino acids long. As DNA, the CDR3 is TGTGCCAGCAATGCTCGCCGCGGGACAGGGTTGGTCGAGCAGTACTTC. Translation gives CASNARRGTGLVEQYF.

V and J are TRBV4-2 and TRBJ1-1; D is unclear. CDR1 and CDR2 (germline): LGHNA, YNFKEQ. The ends were cut back, 4 bases at V and 4 bases at J, with 10 bases in the middle. CDR3 length equals 13 residues. The CDR3 protein is CASSRGLTTEAFF. The CDR3 DNA reads TGTGCCAGCAGCCGGGGTCTTACCACTGAAGCTTTCTTT.

CDR3 nucleotides: TGTGCCAGTTCCCCCCGATATCAGGTCTACGAGCAGTACTTC. Its protein is CASSPRYQVYEQYF. The chain carries TRBV27 and TRBJ2-7; D unresolved. Germline V lookup: CDR1 MNHEY, CDR2 SMNVEV (reference sequence). CDR3 length: 14 amino acids. Deletions cut 9 bases from V and 3 bases from J, with 18 bases between.

V gene TRBV6-5 combines with J gene TRBJ2-7; no definite D call. Germline V gene sequence: CDR1 MNHEY, CDR2 SVGAGI. V lost 10 bases and J lost 0, with 10 bases in between. The CDR3 consists of 12 residues. This chain's CDR3 is CATGFDSYEQYF. The CDR3 nucleotides are TGTGCCACCGGGTTCGACTCCTACGAGCAGTACTTC.

The CDR3 nucleotides read TGCGCCAGCAGCTTGATGGGGAATCGTGGTCAGCCCCAGCATTTT. Its translation: CASSLMGNRGQPQHF. V gene TRBV5-1 combines with J gene TRBJ1-5; D is unresolved. The CDR3 contains 15 residues. Looked up from germline, CDR1 is SGHRS and CDR2 is YFSETQ. The ends were cut back, 1 base at V and 6 bases at J, with 14 bases in the middle.

The chain uses TRBV27 and TRBJ1-6; no definite D call. Germline loops: CDR1 MNHEY, CDR2 SMNVEV (reference sequence). The length of the CDR3 is 13 residues. V lost 4 bases and J 11 bases, leaving 12 bases between the germline ends. For the CDR3, the DNA is TGTGCCAGCAGTTCCCCCCCCTGGGCACCCCTCCACTTT. Protein product: CASSSPPWAPLHF.

The V gene is TRBV2, the J gene TRBJ2-5; 9 positions agree with TRBD1. The CDR3 is 15 residues long. The germline CDR1 and CDR2 sequences are SNHLY and FYNNEI. The ends lost 6 bases at V and 1 base at J; junction bases unmatched: 6. The CDR3: CASRTGTGIQETQYF. CDR3 in DNA: TGTGCCAGCAGGACCGGGACAGGGATCCAAGAGACCCAGTACTTC.

This chain links TRBV9 with TRBJ2-3, with a possible D match to TRBD2 (6 bases). CDR3 length: 14 amino acids. Trimming cost V 0 bases and J 2 bases, with 7 bases left between them. Germline V gene sequence: CDR1 SGDLS, CDR2 YYNGEE. The CDR3 nucleotides are TGTGCCAGCAGCGTAGCGGGAGTCACAGATACGCAGTATTTT. Its protein is CASSVAGVTDTQYF.

The rearrangement uses TRBV21-1 and TRBJ1-1; TRBD1, as called in the table, went unchecked against the DNA. TRBV21-1 constitutes a pseudogene. CDR3 length: 16 amino acids. CDR3 protein: CASSKRDTERYTEAFF. In nucleotides, the CDR3 is TGTGCCAGCAGCAAACGGGACACGGAACGGTACACTGAAGCTTTCTTT.

The CDR3 loop reads CASSFPTPGTDNYGYTF. The CDR3 DNA is TGTGCCAGCAGTTTCCCGACTCCCGGGACAGATAACTATGGCTACACCTTC. The J gene is TRBJ1-2, the V gene TRBV28; 7 positions match TRBD1. CDR1 is MDHEN and CDR2 is SYDVKM in the germline V gene. This CDR3 is built from 17 residues. V lost 3 bases, J lost 1 base, and 11 bases stayed unmatched.

The V gene is TRBV23-1, the J gene TRBJ2-3; the D gene is possibly TRBD2 (6 bases). TRBV23-1 belongs to the ORF category, with a function that is uncertain. The CDR3 contains 18 residues. V was shortened by 2 bases and J by 0 bases, with 18 bases between the two germline ends. The CDR3 loop is CASSQRDRRDFSTDTQYF. CDR3 sequence (DNA): TGCGCCAGCAGTCAAAGGGACCGCCGGGACTTTAGCACAGATACGCAGTATTTT.

This rearrangement joins TRBV10-3 to TRBJ2-2; 10 positions agree with TRBD1. V trimming: 1 base; J trimming: 7 bases; junction bases outside the gene matches: 3. Per germline, CDR1 ENHRY and CDR2 SYGVKD. This CDR3 is 15 amino acids long. CDR3 sequence: CAISEWTGGDGELFF. The CDR3 DNA follows: TGTGCCATCAGTGAGTGGACAGGGGGAGACGGGGAGCTGTTTTTT.

V usage is TRBV7-2 and J usage is TRBJ2-3; D gene ambiguous. The CDR3 has 14 amino acids. In germline, CDR1 is SGHTA, CDR2 FQGNSA. Trimming stripped 4 bases from V and 0 bases from J, with 8 bases between. CDR3 loop: CASSSSSSTDTQYF. CDR3 DNA sequence: TGTGCCAGCAGCTCCTCCTCTAGCACAGATACGCAGTATTTT. The variable domain in full, completed from reference TRBV7-2 and TRBJ2-3, reads GAGVSQSPSNKVTEKGKDVELRCDPISGHTALYWYRQSLGQGLEFLIYFQGNSAPDKSGLPSDRFSAERTGGSVSTLTIQRTQQEDSAVYLCASSSSSSTDTQYFGPGTRLTVL.